This passage covers 14 T cell receptor beta chains from one sample sequenced in a study of blood T cell repertoires in COVID-19. Only in-frame clones appear in the TCRdb table, and some are missing; sequencing was by immunoSEQ multiplex PCR. The sample lists about 270,000 clones; roughly 88% were seen once. Material: peripheral blood. The receptors originated from a woman in her seventies with acute or convalescent COVID-19.

The rearrangement uses TRBV19 and TRBJ1-3; 7 bases fit TRBD1. In germline, CDR1 is LNHDA, CDR2 SQIVND (reference sequence). This CDR3 has 16 amino acids. V dropped 7 bases and J dropped 2; count of bases not matched to a gene: 11. CDR3 DNA: TGTGCCAGTACCACGACAGGGAGAATTGCTGGAAACACCATATATTTT. Protein product: CASTTTGRIAGNTIYF.

The chain links TRBV5-6 to TRBJ2-7, with D possibly being TRBD2 (6 bases). From germline, CDR1 is SGHDT and CDR2 YYEEEE. The CDR3 has 14 residues. Trimming took off 4 bases at V and 3 bases at J, with 14 bases between the two ends. CDR3 amino acids: CASSPDGTYYEQYF. For the CDR3, the DNA is TGTGCCAGCAGCCCGGACGGGACTTACTACGAGCAGTACTTC.

The J gene is TRBJ2-7, the V gene TRBV10-1; perhaps TRBD1 as D (5 bases). V dropped 4 bases and J dropped 3 bases, with 10 bases sitting between them. From germline, CDR1 is WNHNN and CDR2 SYGVQD (reference sequence). The CDR3 runs to 13 residues. DNA of the CDR3: TGCGCCAGCAGTGGAGGCCAGGGCTACGAGCAGTACTTC. Its protein product is CASSGGQGYEQYF.

V usage is TRBV6-5 and J usage is TRBJ2-3; D might be TRBD2 (7 bases). Deletions cut 7 bases from V and 1 base from J, with 9 bases between. Germline lookup yields CDR1 MNHEY and CDR2 SVGAGI. This CDR3 is 13 amino acids long. CDR3 loop: CASNGGRTDTQYF. The CDR3 DNA follows: TGTGCCAGCAACGGGGGGCGCACAGATACGCAGTATTTT.

V usage is TRBV10-3 and J usage is TRBJ2-1, with 8 bases fitting TRBD2. The V segment lost 6 bases and the J segment 7 bases; nucleotides outside the gene matches: 8. The germline CDR1 and CDR2 sequences are ENHRY and SYGVKD. This CDR3 comprises 14 residues. The CDR3: CAISPTSGPNEQFF. The CDR3 region has the DNA TGTGCCATCAGCCCAACTAGCGGACCTAATGAGCAGTTCTTC.

This clone occurred a few times. The chain recombines TRBV7-9 with TRBJ1-2, with D unresolved. CDR1 and CDR2 (germline): SEHNR, FQNEAQ (reference sequence). The CDR3 loop spans 14 amino acids. The V gene lost 3 bases and the J gene lost 2 bases, with 10 bases spanning the gap. CDR3 sequence (DNA): TGTGCCAGCAGCTTCGGTGATCTGAACTATGGCTACACCTTC. Amino acids: CASSFGDLNYGYTF.

J is TRBJ2-2 and V is TRBV11-2, with D perhaps TRBD2 (5 bases). Germline assignment: CDR1 SGHAT and CDR2 FQNNGV. Trimming pared 0 bases from V and 5 bases from J, leaving 10 bases between. The CDR3 runs 15 residues. CDR3 residues: CASSLDGVRTGELFF. CDR3 sequence (DNA): TGTGCCAGCAGCTTAGACGGGGTCAGGACCGGGGAGCTGTTTTTT. Looking up the rest from reference TRBV11-2 and TRBJ2-2 gives the full variable domain: EAGVAQSPRYKIIEKRQSVAFWCNPISGHATLYWYQQILGQGPKLLIQFQNNGVVDDSQLPKDRFSAERLKGVDSTLKIQPAKLEDSAVYLCASSLDGVRTGELFFGEGSRLTVL.

This clone appeared a few times. V usage is TRBV19 and J usage is TRBJ2-1; 13 nucleotides match TRBD2. The CDR3 has 14 residues. V trimming: 7 bases; J trimming: 15 bases; junction bases outside the gene matches: 12. CDR1 is LNHDA, CDR2 SQIVND, per germline (reference sequence). CDR3 loop: CASKSGTSGAGRFF. The CDR3 DNA reads TGTGCCAGTAAGAGCGGGACTAGCGGGGCAGGTCGGTTCTTC.

This clone has only a few counts. V usage is TRBV2 and J usage is TRBJ1-2; D is uncertain. The CDR3 loop spans 12 amino acids. Germline CDR1 reads SNHLY; CDR2 reads FYNNEI. V was cut by 8 bases and J by 0 bases, with 7 bases left in between. DNA for the CDR3: TGTGCCAGCGACTTAGCTAACTATGGCTACACCTTC. This gives the protein CASDLANYGYTF.

This sequence joins TRBV13 and TRBJ2-2, with D hard to call. This CDR3 has 14 residues. In germline, CDR1 is PRHDT, CDR2 FYEKMQ (reference sequence). V lost 6 bases and J lost 5, with 13 bases in between. In DNA, the CDR3 is TGTGCCAGCAGGTTCCCCCCTAGAACCGGGGAGCTGTTTTTT. It codes for CASRFPPRTGELFF.

This chain uses TRBV24-1 with TRBJ1-2; 8 bases are shared with TRBD1. V was pared by 7 bases and J by 8 bases, with 11 bases of the junction left unmatched. Germline assignment: CDR1 KGHDR and CDR2 SFDVKD. CDR3 length equals 14 residues. CDR3 DNA sequence: TGTGCCACCAGAGCTACCGGGACAGGAGGCGGCTACACCTTC. It is translated as CATRATGTGGGYTF.

Worth noting for this clone: Additional DNA sequences in this sample encode the identical CDR3. V usage is TRBV3-1 (or the pseudogene TRBV3-2) and J usage is TRBJ1-1; D is undetermined. Germline CDR1 and CDR2: LGHDT and YNNKEL (reference sequence). V lost 1 base to trimming and J lost 0 bases, with 3 bases between them. The CDR3 consists of 13 residues. The CDR3, as DNA: TGTGCCAGCAGCCAAGTCTTGAACACTGAAGCTTTCTTT. Its translation is CASSQVLNTEAFF.

The rearrangement links TRBV3-1 (or the pseudogene TRBV3-2) to TRBJ1-6; D ambiguous. This CDR3 has 12 residues. V was cut by 4 bases and J by 6 bases, with 4 bases left in between. Germline V gene data show CDR1 as LGHDT and CDR2 as YNNKEL (reference sequence). In DNA, the CDR3 is TGTGCCAGCAGCCTGAGTAATTCACCCCTCCACTTT. Translating it yields CASSLSNSPLHF.

The rearrangement joins TRBV5-4 to TRBJ1-1, with 12 bases that match TRBD1. This CDR3 has 16 residues. Trimming cost V 0 bases and J 5 bases; bases outside gene matches: 5. Germline lookup yields CDR1 SGHNT and CDR2 YYREEE (reference sequence). The CDR3 DNA reads TGTGCCAGCAGCTTGGGGGGACAGGGGGCCGGGACTGAAGCTTTCTTT. Its protein product is CASSLGGQGAGTEAFF.